This TCR beta chain is drawn from a study of long-term antiretroviral therapy in people with HIV. The CDR3 length is 14 residues. Germline V lookup: CDR1 SEHNR, CDR2 FQNEAQ (reference sequence). Trimming removed 3 bases at V and 0 bases at J, with 7 bases between. Every specimen held between about 0.9-11 million cryopreserved PBMC. These were thawed and washed before DNA extraction. Of note for this clone: Its specificity is unknown.

Study-level results: Relative to transplant donor controls, diversity remained lower despite increasing after ART. HIV repertoire CDR3 lengths ranged less widely than those of controls.

It was version v3.0 of the immunoSEQ assay that was run at survey level. Method: immunoSEQ multiplex PCR; TCRdb's copy keeps in-frame clones and lacks some. The table lists 34,000 or so clones, roughly 85% of them singletons. This sequence joins TRBV7-9 and TRBJ2-3; no clear D gene. Source: unsorted PBMCs, taken 2.8 years before starting antiretroviral therapy. This receptor was taken from a woman aged 25 to 39 with HIV. CDR3 in amino acids: CASSFGASTDTQYF. CDR3 bases: TGTGCCAGCAGCTTTGGAGCCAGCACAGATACGCAGTATTTT.